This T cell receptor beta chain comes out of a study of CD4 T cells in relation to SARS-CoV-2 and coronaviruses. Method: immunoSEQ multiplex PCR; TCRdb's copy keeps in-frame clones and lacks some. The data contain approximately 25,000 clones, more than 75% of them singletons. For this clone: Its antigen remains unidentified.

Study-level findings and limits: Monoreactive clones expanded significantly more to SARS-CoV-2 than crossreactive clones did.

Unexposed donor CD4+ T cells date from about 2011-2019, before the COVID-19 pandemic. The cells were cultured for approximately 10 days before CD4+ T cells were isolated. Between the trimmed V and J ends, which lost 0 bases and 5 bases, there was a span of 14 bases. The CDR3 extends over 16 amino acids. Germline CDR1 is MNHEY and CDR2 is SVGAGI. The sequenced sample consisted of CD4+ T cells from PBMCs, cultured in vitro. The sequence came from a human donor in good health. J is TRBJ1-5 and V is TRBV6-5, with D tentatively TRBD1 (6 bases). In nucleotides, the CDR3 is TGTGCCAGCAGTTACTCGCCTGCGGGGGCTGATCAGCCCCAGCATTTT. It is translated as CASSYSPAGADQPQHF.